This T cell receptor beta chain was recovered during a study of T cell responses to AZD1222 COVID-19 vaccine. TCRdb's table, derived via immunoSEQ multiplex PCR, lists solely in-frame clones and lacks some. Here the sample spans 150,000 or so clones, about 89% being singletons. This CDR3 spans 15 amino acids. Per the germline V gene, CDR1 is MNHEY and CDR2 is SMNVEV (reference sequence). V lost 5 bases, J lost 5 bases, and 8 bases stayed unmatched. This TCR was sampled from an adult who received the AZD1222 COVID-19 vaccine. Specimen: peripheral blood, collected 28 days after the second AZD1222 dose. The V call is TRBV27, the J call TRBJ1-4, with TRBD1 matching 7 bases. CDR3 amino acids: CASSDGGQPNEKLFF. CDR3 DNA sequence: TGTGCCAGCAGTGATGGGGGACAGCCGAATGAAAAACTGTTTTTT.